Listed below are T cell receptor beta chains from one sample, sequenced in a study of response to subunit inactivated influenza vaccine. TCRdb used MiXCR to reprocess the RT-PCR reads, holding one entry per CDR3 protein. Of under 750,000 distinct CDR3 sequences in the sample, approximately 12% were seen once. Sequences were derived from PBMCs from blood, sampled on the day of vaccination. These receptors were obtained from a middle-aged man who received an inactivated influenza vaccine. Both conserved end residues are part of each CDR3. D genes are given only for firm matches. Expanded clones get a size class; other rows say once, few or many, or leave the size out.

15	TRBV28	.	.	TRBJ2-3	TGTGCCAGCAGCCCAGGGGTTCCCGGCACAGATACGCAGTATTTT	CASSPGVPGTDTQYF
14	TRBV6-5	.	few	TRBJ2-2	TGTGCCAGCAGTTACAACCGGGGGACGGGGAATGTGTTTTTT	CASSYNRGTGNVFF
14	TRBV7-9	TRBD1	few	TRBJ2-7	TGTGCCAGCAGCCCCCAGGGCGGGACAGGGATCCCTTTCTTC	CASSPQGGTGIPFF
14	TRBV6-1	.	.	TRBJ1-6	TGTGCCAGCAGTGTATTAGGGGATGGTTCACCCCTCCACTTT	CASSVLGDGSPLHF
15	TRBV4-1	.	many	TRBJ2-7	TGCGCCAGCAGCCGTATCCAGGGACCAAACGACGAGCAGTACTTC	CASSRIQGPNDEQYF
13	TRBV2	.	few	TRBJ1-1	TGTGCCAGCAGCATGGAAGGACCCTATGAAGCTTTCTTT	CASSMEGPYEAFF
14	TRBV4-2	.	.	TRBJ2-1	TGTGCCAGCAGCCAAGGACAAACGAGGGATGAGCAGTTCTTC	CASSQGQTRDEQFF
14	TRBV20-1	TRBD1	.	TRBJ2-1	TGCAGTGCTAGAGATGGGCAGGGGGCGGGTGAGCAGTTCTTC	CSARDGQGAGEQFF
15	TRBV20-1	.	.	TRBJ2-2	TGCAGTGCTAGAGGCGGTAGCGCGAACACCGGGGAGCTGTTTTTT	CSARGGSANTGELFF
16	TRBV5-6	TRBD1	many	TRBJ2-1	TGTGCCAGCAGCGCCGGGACAGGGCTTTCCTACAATGAGCAGTTCTTC	CASSAGTGLSYNEQFF
12	TRBV30	.	few	TRBJ2-3	TGTGCCTGGGACAGAGACACAGATACGCAGTATTTT	CAWDRDTDTQYF
13	TRBV6-2/TRBV6-3	.	.	TRBJ2-7	TGTGCCAGCAGGACGGGATCAACCTACGAGCAGTACTTC	CASRTGSTYEQYF
13	TRBV7-9	TRBD2	few	TRBJ2-7	TGTGCCAGCAGCTTAACTAGCGCCTACGAGCAGTACTTC	CASSLTSAYEQYF
16	TRBV18	TRBD2	.	TRBJ2-1	TGTGCCAGCTCACCACCGGCTAGCGGGATCGTAGATGAGCAGTTCTTC	CASSPPASGIVDEQFF
14	TRBV6-2/TRBV6-3	.	few	TRBJ1-1	TGTGCCAGCACTCATCGGGTGGCGAACACTGAAGCTTTCTTT	CASTHRVANTEAFF
15	TRBV5-1	TRBD1	many	TRBJ2-1	TGCGCCAGCAGCTTGGGGGGACAGGGACACAATGAGCAGTTCTTC	CASSLGGQGHNEQFF
14	TRBV10-3	TRBD2	.	TRBJ2-2	TGTGCCATCATGGCAGGGAGGGACACCGGGGAGCTGTTTTTT	CAIMAGRDTGELFF
14	TRBV11-2	.	few	TRBJ2-1	TGTGCCAGCAGCTTAGTGGTTTTCGGATATGAGCAGTTCTTC	CASSLVVFGYEQFF
15	TRBV10-1	.	many	TRBJ2-1	TGCGCCAGCAGTGAATTCCAGGGCTCCTACAATGAGCAGTTCTTC	CASSEFQGSYNEQFF
13	TRBV6-1	TRBD1	many	TRBJ2-7	TGTGCCAGCAGTGGGGGACAGAACTACGAGCAGTACTTC	CASSGGQNYEQYF
15	TRBV6-2/TRBV6-3	TRBD2	.	TRBJ2-1	TGTGCCAGCAGTCGCCTAGCGGGAGAACTGTATGAGCAGTTCTTC	CASSRLAGELYEQFF
12	TRBV20-1	TRBD2	.	TRBJ2-1	TGCAGTGCCCAGCGGGGGGACAATGAGCAGTTCTTC	CSAQRGDNEQFF
13	TRBV10-3	.	.	TRBJ2-3	TGTGCCATCAGTGAGTCTACGGGAGATACGCAGTATTTT	CAISESTGDTQYF
13	TRBV5-3	TRBD1	.	TRBJ2-1	TGTGCCAGGAGCAGCGCAGGGGGAAATGAGCAGTTCTTC	CARSSAGGNEQFF